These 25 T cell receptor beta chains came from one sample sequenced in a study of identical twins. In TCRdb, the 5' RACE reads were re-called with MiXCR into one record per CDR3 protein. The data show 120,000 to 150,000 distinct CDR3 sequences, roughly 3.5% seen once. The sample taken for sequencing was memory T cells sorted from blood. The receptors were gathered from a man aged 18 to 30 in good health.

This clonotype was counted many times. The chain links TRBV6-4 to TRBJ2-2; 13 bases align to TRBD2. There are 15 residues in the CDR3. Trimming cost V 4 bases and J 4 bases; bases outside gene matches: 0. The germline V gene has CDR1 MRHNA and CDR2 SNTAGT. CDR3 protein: CASSGTSGSTGELFF. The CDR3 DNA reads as TGTGCCAGCAGTGGGACTAGCGGGAGCACCGGGGAGCTGTTTTTT.

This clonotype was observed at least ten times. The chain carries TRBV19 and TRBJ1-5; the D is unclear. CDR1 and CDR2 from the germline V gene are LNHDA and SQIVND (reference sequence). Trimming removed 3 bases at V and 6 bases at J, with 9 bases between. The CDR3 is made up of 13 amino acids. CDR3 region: CASSINTVQPQHF. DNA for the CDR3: TGTGCCAGTAGTATCAACACAGTTCAGCCCCAGCATTTT.

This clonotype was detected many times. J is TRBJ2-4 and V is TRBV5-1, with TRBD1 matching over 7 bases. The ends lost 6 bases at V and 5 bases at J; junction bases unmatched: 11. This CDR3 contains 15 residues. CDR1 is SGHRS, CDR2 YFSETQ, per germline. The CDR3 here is CASTLQGLPQNIQYF. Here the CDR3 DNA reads TGCGCCAGCACCCTACAGGGGTTGCCCCAAAACATTCAGTACTTC.

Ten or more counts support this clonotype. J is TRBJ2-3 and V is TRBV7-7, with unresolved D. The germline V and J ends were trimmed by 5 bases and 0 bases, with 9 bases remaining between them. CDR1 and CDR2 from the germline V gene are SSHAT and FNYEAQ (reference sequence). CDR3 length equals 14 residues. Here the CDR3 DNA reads TGTGCCAGCAGCCCCACGGAGAGCACAGATACGCAGTATTTT. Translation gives CASSPTESTDTQYF.

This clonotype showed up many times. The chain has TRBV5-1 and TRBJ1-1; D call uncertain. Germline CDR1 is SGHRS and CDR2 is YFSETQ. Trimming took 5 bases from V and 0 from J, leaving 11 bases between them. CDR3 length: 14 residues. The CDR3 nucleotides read TGCGCCAGCAGACTTGCCATCCTGAACACTGAAGCTTTCTTT. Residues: CASRLAILNTEAFF.

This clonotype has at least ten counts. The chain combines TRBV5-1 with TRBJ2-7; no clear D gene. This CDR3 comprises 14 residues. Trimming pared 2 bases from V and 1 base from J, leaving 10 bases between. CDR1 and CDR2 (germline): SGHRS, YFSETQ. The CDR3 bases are TGCGCCAGCAGCTTTGGGGTTCCGTCCTACGAGCAGTACTTC. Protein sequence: CASSFGVPSYEQYF.

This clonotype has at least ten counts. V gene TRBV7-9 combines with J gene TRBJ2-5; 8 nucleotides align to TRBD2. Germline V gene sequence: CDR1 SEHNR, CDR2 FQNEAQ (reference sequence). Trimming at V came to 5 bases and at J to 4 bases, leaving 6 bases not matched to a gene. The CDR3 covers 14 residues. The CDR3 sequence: CASSGGLAAETQYF. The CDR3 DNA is TGTGCCAGCAGCGGTGGACTAGCTGCAGAGACCCAGTACTTC.

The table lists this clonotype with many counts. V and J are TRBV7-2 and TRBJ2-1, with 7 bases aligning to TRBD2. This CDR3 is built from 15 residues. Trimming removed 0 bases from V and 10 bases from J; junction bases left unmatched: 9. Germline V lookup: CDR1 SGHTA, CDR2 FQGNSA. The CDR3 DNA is TGTGCCAGCAGCTTAGCGCTTGGGGCTAGCGGCGAGCAGTTCTTC. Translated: CASSLALGASGEQFF.

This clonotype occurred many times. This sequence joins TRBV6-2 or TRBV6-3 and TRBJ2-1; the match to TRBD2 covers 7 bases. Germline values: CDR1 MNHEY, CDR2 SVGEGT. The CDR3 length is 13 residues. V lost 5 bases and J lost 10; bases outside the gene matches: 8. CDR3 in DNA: TGTGCCAGCAGTCGCGGGAGATGGGGAGAGCAGTTCTTC. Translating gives CASSRGRWGEQFF.

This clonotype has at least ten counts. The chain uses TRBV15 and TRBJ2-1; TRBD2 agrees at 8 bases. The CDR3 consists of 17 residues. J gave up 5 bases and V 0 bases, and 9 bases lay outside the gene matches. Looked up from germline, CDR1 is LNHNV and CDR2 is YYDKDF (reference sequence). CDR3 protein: CATSRDAGGRIDNEQFF. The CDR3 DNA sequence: TGTGCCACCAGCAGAGATGCGGGCGGGAGGATCGACAATGAGCAGTTCTTC.

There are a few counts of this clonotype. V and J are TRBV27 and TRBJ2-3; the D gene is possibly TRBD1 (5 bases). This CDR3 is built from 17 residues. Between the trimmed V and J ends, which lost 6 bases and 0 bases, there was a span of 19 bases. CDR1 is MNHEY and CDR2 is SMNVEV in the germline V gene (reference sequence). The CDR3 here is CASRAPLAGISTDTQYF. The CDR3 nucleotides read TGTGCCAGCAGGGCTCCTCTGGCAGGGATAAGCACAGATACGCAGTATTTT.

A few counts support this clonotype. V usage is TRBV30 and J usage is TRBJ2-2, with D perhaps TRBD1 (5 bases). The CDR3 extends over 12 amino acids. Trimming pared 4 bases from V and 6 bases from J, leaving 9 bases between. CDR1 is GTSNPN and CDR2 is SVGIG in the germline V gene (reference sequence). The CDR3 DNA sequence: TGTGCCTGGACGCACAGGTCCGGGGAGCTGTTTTTT. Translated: CAWTHRSGELFF.

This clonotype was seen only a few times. This CDR3 is CASKTLEGTGGGNQPQHF. In nucleotides, the CDR3 is TGTGCCAGCAAGACCCTCGAGGGAACAGGGGGCGGCAATCAGCCCCAGCATTTT. This chain links TRBV6-1 with TRBJ1-5, with 9 bases identical to TRBD1. V gave up 7 bases and J gave up 2 bases; unmatched junction bases: 15. The CDR3 runs to 18 residues. The germline gives CDR1 MNHNS, CDR2 SASEGT.

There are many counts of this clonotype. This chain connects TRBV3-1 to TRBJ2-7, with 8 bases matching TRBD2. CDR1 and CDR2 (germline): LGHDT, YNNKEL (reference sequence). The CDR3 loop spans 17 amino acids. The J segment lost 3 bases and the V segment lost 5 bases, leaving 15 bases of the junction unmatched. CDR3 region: CASSSPVSGGYSYEQYF. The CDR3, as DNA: TGTGCCAGCAGCTCCCCCGTGAGCGGGGGCTATAGCTACGAGCAGTACTTC.

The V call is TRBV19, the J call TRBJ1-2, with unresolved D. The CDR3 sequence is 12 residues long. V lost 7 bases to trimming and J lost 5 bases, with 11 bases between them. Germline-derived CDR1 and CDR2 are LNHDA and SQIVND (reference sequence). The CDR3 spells CASTADRYGYTF. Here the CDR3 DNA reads TGTGCCAGTACGGCGGACCGGTATGGCTACACCTTC.

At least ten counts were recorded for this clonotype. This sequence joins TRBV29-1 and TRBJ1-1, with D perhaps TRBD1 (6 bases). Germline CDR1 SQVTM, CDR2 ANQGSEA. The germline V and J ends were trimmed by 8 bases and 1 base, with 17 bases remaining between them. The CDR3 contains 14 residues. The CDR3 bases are TGCAGCACCTCCAAGGGGGGGAAGAACACTGAAGCTTTCTTT. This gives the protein CSTSKGGKNTEAFF.

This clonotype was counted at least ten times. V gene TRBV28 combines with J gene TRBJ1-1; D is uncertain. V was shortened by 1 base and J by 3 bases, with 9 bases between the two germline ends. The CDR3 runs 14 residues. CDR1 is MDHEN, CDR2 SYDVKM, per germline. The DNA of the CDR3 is TGTGCCAGCAGTTTATATTCAGCCTACACTGAAGCTTTCTTT. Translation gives CASSLYSAYTEAFF.

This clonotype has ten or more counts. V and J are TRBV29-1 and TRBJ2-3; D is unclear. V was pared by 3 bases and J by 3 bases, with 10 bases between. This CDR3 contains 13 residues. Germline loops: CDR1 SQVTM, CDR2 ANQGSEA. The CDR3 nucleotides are TGCAGCGTTGATTCTGGGATTACAGATACGCAGTATTTT. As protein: CSVDSGITDTQYF.

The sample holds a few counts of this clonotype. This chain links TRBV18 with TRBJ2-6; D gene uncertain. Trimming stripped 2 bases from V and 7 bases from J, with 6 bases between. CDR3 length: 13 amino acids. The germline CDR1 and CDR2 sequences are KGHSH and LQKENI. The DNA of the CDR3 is TGTGCCAGCTCACCAAGGGATGCCAACGTCCTGACTTTC. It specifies CASSPRDANVLTF.

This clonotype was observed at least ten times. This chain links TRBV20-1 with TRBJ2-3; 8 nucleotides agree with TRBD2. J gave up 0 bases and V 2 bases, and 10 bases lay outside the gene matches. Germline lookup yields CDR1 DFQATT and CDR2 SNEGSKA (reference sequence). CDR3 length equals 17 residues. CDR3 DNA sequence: TGCAGTGCTAGACGGGGAGGTAGCGGGGCCAGCACAGATACGCAGTATTTT. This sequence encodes CSARRGGSGASTDTQYF.

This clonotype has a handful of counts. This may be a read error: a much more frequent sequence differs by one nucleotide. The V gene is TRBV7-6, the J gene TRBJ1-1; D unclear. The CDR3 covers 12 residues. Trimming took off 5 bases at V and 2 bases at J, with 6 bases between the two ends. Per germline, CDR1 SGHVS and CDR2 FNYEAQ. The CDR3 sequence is CASSAGNTEAFF. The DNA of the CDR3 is TGTGCCAGCAGCGCAGGAAACACTGAAGCTTTCTTT.

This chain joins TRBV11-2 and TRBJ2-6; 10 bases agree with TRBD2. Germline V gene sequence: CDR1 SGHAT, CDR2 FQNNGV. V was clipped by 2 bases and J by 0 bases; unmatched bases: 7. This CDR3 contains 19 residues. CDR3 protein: CASSLTPPSGSSGANVLTF. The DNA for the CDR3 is TGTGCCAGCAGCTTAACTCCGCCTAGCGGGAGCTCTGGGGCCAACGTCCTGACTTTC.

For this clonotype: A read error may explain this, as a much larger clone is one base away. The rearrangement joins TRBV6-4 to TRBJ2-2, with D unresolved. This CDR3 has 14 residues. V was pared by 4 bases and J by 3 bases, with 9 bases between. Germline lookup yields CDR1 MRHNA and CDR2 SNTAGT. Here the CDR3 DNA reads TGTGCCAGCAGTGCGGGCACCTACACCGGGGAGCTGTTTTTT. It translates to CASSAGTYTGELFF.

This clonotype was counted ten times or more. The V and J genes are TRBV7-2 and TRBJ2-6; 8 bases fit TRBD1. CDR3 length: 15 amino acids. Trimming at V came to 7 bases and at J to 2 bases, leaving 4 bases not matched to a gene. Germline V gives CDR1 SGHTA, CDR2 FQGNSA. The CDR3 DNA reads TGTGCCAGCACCCTACAGGGGGCTGGGGCCAACGTCCTGACTTTC. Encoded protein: CASTLQGAGANVLTF.

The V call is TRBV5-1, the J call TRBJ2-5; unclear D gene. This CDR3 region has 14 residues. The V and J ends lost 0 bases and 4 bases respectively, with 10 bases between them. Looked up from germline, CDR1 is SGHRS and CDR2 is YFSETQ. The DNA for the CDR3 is TGCGCCAGCAGCTTGGGGGCCCCTCGAGAGACCCAGTACTTC. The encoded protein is CASSLGAPRETQYF.